This entry lists 18 T cell receptor beta chains sequenced from one sample in a study of tumor-infiltrating lymphocytes in primary liver carcinoma. From 450 to 600 ng total RNA, TCR beta cDNA was generated with a primer in the constant region. Employing slightly modified ARM-PCR, three nested multiplex PCR rounds were run, and these gave rise to the TCR beta libraries. PCR rounds one and two used TRBV1-TRBV30 forward primers with a C-beta reverse primer for 10 cycles each. TCRdb re-called the multiplex PCR reads through MiXCR, storing one row per CDR3 protein. The data contain about 21,000 distinct CDR3 sequences, approximately 70% of them seen just once; the ten biggest clones take up about 39%. The tissue used was unsorted bulk material of roughly 17-34 mg. RNA and DNA were co-extracted from it with the AllPrep DNA/RNA mini kit. Material: liver tumor tissue from sampling region 1. As for subset: tumor region T1, superior pole. These receptors all stem from a man aged 35-49 years with primary liver carcinoma and hepatitis B virus infection.

In regard to this clonotype: One end of the junction does not line up with germline, which may come from a read error. This chain uses TRBV11-2 with TRBJ2-2; 12 positions match TRBD1. The germline gives CDR1 SGHAT, CDR2 FQNNGV. The CDR3 covers 15 residues. For the CDR3, the DNA is TGTGCCAGCAGCCTGGGACAGGGGGCTTCCGGGGAGCTGTTTTTC. Translating gives CASSLGQGASGELFF.

V gene TRBV29-1 combines with J gene TRBJ2-3; D possibly corresponds to TRBD2 (6 bases). The germline V and J ends were trimmed by 6 bases and 2 bases, with 15 bases remaining between them. The CDR3 length is 14 residues. CDR1 and CDR2 from the germline V gene are SQVTM and ANQGSEA. The CDR3 DNA reads TGCAGCGTCGGGCGGGAAACACTCACAGATACGCAGTATTTT. This gives the protein CSVGRETLTDTQYF.

The V gene is TRBV12-3 or TRBV12-4, the J gene TRBJ1-5; D remains ambiguous. This CDR3 comprises 15 residues. The CDR3 nucleotides are TGTATCAGCAGTTTTGGGCAAGGAAGCAATCAGTCTCAGCATTTT. Translation: CISSFGQGSNQSQHF.

Only one count was recorded for this clonotype. A much larger clonotype is one base distant, so this may be a read error. This chain uses TRBV19 with TRBJ1-5, with TRBD1 matching over 12 bases. The CDR3 loop spans 13 amino acids. From germline, CDR1 is LNHDA and CDR2 SQIVND (reference sequence). The DNA for the CDR3 is TGTGCCAGTGGGACAGGGGGCAATCGGCCCCAGCATTTT. Translated: CASGTGGNRPQHF.

A remark on this clonotype: The CDR3 ends on some other residue instead of the conserved phenylalanine or tryptophan, so this is likely a read error. The rearrangement joins TRBV5-1 to TRBJ2-6, with TRBD1 matching 8 bases. The CDR3 is 17 amino acids. Looked up from germline, CDR1 is SGHRS and CDR2 is YFSETQ. The CDR3 nucleotides are TGCGCCAGCAGCTTGGTCGGACAGGGAGGTGGGGCCAAGGTCCTGACTTCC. This translates into CASSLVGQGGGAKVLTS.

About this clonotype: Its ends do not fully match the called genes, so a read error is possible. V and J are TRBV6-5 and TRBJ2-3; no reliable D call. CDR3 length: 15 residues. The germline V gene has CDR1 MNHEY and CDR2 SVGAGI. The CDR3 DNA is TGTCCCAGCAGTAGAGAAGGGCGGAGCACAGATACGCAGTATTTT. Protein sequence: CPSSREGRSTDTQYF.

To note about this clonotype: The CDR3 does not close with the conserved phenylalanine or tryptophan, likely indicating a read error. V gene TRBV5-6 combines with J gene TRBJ2-4; no reliable D call. The CDR3 contains 14 residues. Per germline, CDR1 SGHDT and CDR2 YYEEEE. CDR3 residues: CASSLDTAENIQYL. CDR3 bases: TGTGCCAGCAGCTTGGATACAGCCGAAAACATTCAGTACTTA.

The sample holds a few counts of this clonotype. V gene TRBV4-2 combines with J gene TRBJ2-6; 10 bases align to TRBD1. The CDR3 contains 18 residues. Unmatched junction bases numbered 10, after V lost 4 bases and J lost 4 bases. CDR1 LGHNA and CDR2 YNFKEQ come from the germline V gene. The CDR3 here is CASSRETGGITGANVLTF. CDR3 bases: TGTGCCAGCAGCCGAGAGACAGGGGGCATTACAGGGGCCAACGTCCTGACTTTC.

V usage is TRBV7-9 and J usage is TRBJ1-1; maybe TRBD1 (5 bases). Germline V gives CDR1 SEHNR, CDR2 FQNEAQ (reference sequence). The CDR3 sequence is 14 residues long. The V end was cut by 5 bases, the J end by 4 bases, with 14 bases between. The CDR3 region has the DNA TGTGCCAGCAGCCCCCGCAGGGCGGGCACTGAAGCTTTCTTT. Protein: CASSPRRAGTEAFF.

As to this clonotype: Because it lacks the conserved phenylalanine or tryptophan at the end, this CDR3 is likely a read error. This sequence joins TRBV11-2 and TRBJ2-7; 9 nucleotides line up with TRBD1. The germline gives CDR1 SGHAT, CDR2 FQNNGV. The CDR3 sequence is 15 residues long. CDR3 coding DNA: TGTACCAGCAGCCAAGGGACAGGGAGAATCTACGAGCAGTACCTC. Protein product: CTSSQGTGRIYEQYL.

Turning to this clonotype: This clone may be a read error of a much larger clone one base away. This rearrangement joins TRBV6-1 to TRBJ2-7; perhaps TRBD1 as D (5 bases). In germline, CDR1 is MNHNS, CDR2 SASEGT. CDR3 length: 15 residues. Between the trimmed V and J ends, which lost 7 bases and 3 bases, there was a span of 19 bases. CDR3 sequence: CASNPSGRANYEQYF. In DNA, the CDR3 is TGTGCCAGCAACCCCTCTGGCAGGGCCAACTACGAGCAGTACTTC.

On this clonotype itself: The junction departs from the called germline gene at one end, perhaps through a read error. CDR3 coding DNA: TGTGCCAGCAGTTTATTAGCTTGGGATGGAGAGCAGAACTTC. Protein: CASSLLAWDGEQNF. V usage is TRBV28 and J usage is TRBJ2-7; D is unresolved. This CDR3 is 14 amino acids long. Germline CDR1 MDHEN, CDR2 SYDVKM.

This clonotype appeared a few times. The V call is TRBV12-3 or TRBV12-4, the J call TRBJ1-6, with no clear D. This CDR3 is built from 13 residues. V lost 3 bases to trimming and J lost 7 bases, with 7 bases between them. In nucleotides, the CDR3 is TGTGCCAGCAGTTTTGGTTCGAATTCACCCCTCCACTTT. Residues: CASSFGSNSPLHF.

This clonotype was observed a handful of times. This rearrangement joins TRBV11-2 to TRBJ2-5, with 8 bases fitting TRBD1. CDR1 and CDR2 from the germline V gene are SGHAT and FQNNGV. V dropped 6 bases and J dropped 5; count of bases not matched to a gene: 14. This CDR3 is built from 16 residues. In nucleotides, the CDR3 is TGTGCCAGCAGTTTAACAGCAGGGGGCCCGGGTGAGACCCAGTACTTC. It encodes CASSLTAGGPGETQYF.

In this sample, this clonotype turned up many times. The genes are TRBV7-6 and TRBJ2-2, with TRBD2 matching over 7 bases. Germline V CDR1 and CDR2: SGHVS, FNYEAQ. Unmatched junction bases numbered 7, after V lost 4 bases and J lost 5 bases. This CDR3 has 15 residues. CDR3 residues: CASSSGLDITGELFF. The CDR3 coding sequence is TGTGCCAGCAGCTCCGGACTAGATATTACCGGGGAGCTGTTTTTT.

About this clonotype itself: The conserved phenylalanine or tryptophan is not found at the CDR3 terminus, so this likely reflects a read error. The V and J genes are TRBV11-2 and TRBJ2-1; no definite D call. Germline CDR1 SGHAT, CDR2 FQNNGV. The length of the CDR3 is 16 residues. CDR3 coding DNA: TGTGCCAGCAGCTTAGAGCTGATTGTTAACTACAATGTGCAGTTCCTC. It specifies CASSLELIVNYNVQFL.

Of note for this clonotype: It is likely a read error, because the conserved phenylalanine at the end of the CDR3 is missing. V usage is TRBV10-3 and J usage is TRBJ2-7, with TRBD2 matching 9 bases. Germline CDR1 is ENHRY and CDR2 is SYGVKD. The CDR3 is made up of 19 amino acids. CDR3 sequence: CAITKRSGLAGGFSYQQYL. The CDR3 coding sequence is TGTGCCATCACCAAACGATCGGGACTAGCAGGAGGGTTCTCCTACCAGCAGTACTTA.

This clonotype came up a few times. The germline gene is not matched at one end of the junction; a read error may be the cause. The chain recombines TRBV6-2 or TRBV6-3 with TRBJ1-1; D is unclear. This CDR3 has 14 residues. Germline CDR1 reads MNHEY; CDR2 reads SVGEGT. CDR3 sequence: CASSYPEPDTEAFF. In DNA form, the CDR3 reads TGCGCCAGCAGTTACCCAGAGCCGGACACTGAAGCTTTCTTT.